Sequencing of this T cell receptor (beta chain) was carried out in a study of CD4 T cells in relation to SARS-CoV-2 and coronaviruses (dated by TCRdb to the early 2020s). Looking at the study overall: The ViraFEST assay cultured PBMCs with antigen for more than eight days, then sequenced TCR beta CDR3s to find antigen-specific clonal expansions. Across all 12 patients in the full convalescent cohort, ages ranged from roughly 20 to 80 years, with a median of 38. Of the approximately 12 convalescent patients, 8 were male and 4 were female, and two of the subjects were Hispanic. Using patient-derived lymphoblastoid cell lines, the shared crossreactive spike epitopes were mapped to their HLA restriction. At the level of individual TCR clonotypes, the study measured memory CD4+ T cell crossreactivity between SARS-CoV-2 spike protein and common cold coronavirus spike proteins. Samples from a few pre-COVID donors and the naive versus memory experiments were sequenced with the Adaptive Biotechnologies TCR-sequencing kit; other data were Illumina-based. Expansion assays from other donors in the study were sequenced with a different, Illumina-based TCR-beta assay. What the authors observed across the whole study: Pre-pandemic and post-infection samples were not both contributed by any donor, so tracing of the source of pre-existing responses was limited. Naive versus memory sequencing indicated the assay detects memory recall responses rather than primary responses primed during culture. Roughly 64% of donors had memory CD4+ clonotypes that crossrecognized SARS-CoV-2 and at least one common cold coronavirus spike. Crossreactive clones showed significantly weaker SARS-CoV-2-driven expansion than monoreactive clones, consistent with antigenic imprinting. The study was constrained by small numbers of patients and of tested TCRs. Since the crossreactivity analysis centred on spike protein, crossreactivity against other viral proteins was not assessed.

Reading from cysteine to phenylalanine, the CDR3 counts 15 amino acids. Here the CDR3 DNA is all that survives: 45 bases in frame from base 1. The germline V gene encodes CDR1 MNHEY and CDR2 SVGAGI. Trimming removed 2 bases from V and 1 base from J, leaving 9 bases between the germline ends. Naive and memory CD4+ T cells were separated from cryopreserved PBMCs by first enriching for CD4 and then performing EasySep naive CD4+ T cell enrichment. For roughly 10 days, roughly 100,000 sorted naive or memory CD4+ T cells were cultured together with CEF peptides and T cell-depleted PBMCs at a 1:1 ratio. Each peptide culture condition was generally run in triplicate replicate wells. PBMCs were isolated from leukapheresis product or whole blood by Ficoll-Paque PLUS gradient centrifugation. The PBMCs went either fresh into the expansion assay or into cryopreservation at -140 degrees C. The QIAamp Micro DNA Kit was used to extract genomic DNA from the CD4+ T cells.

On this clone itself: This clone's antigen is unknown. The input lacks base qualities; no much larger clone sits a single base away.

DNA from CEF-cultured naive and memory CD4+ T cells underwent immunoSEQ TCR-beta sequencing at survey level. The source study handled its data this way. During preprocessing, nonproductive sequences were discarded, as were any CDR3s that did not begin with C, did not end with F or W, or were shorter than 7 amino acids. Antigen-specific clonotypes were called with the MANAFEST web app, based on expansion relative to reference and other culture wells. A clone counted as positive if significantly expanded in 2 of 3 replicate wells versus the reference culture at FDR below 0.05. A further requirement for positive clones was significant expansion compared with all other tandem wells, along with an odds ratio above 5. Cultured and uncultured naive and memory CD4+ repertoires were searched for previously identified spike- and CEF-reactive CDR3s. Pairwise Levenshtein distance, computed with the stringdist R package after three terminal residues were trimmed from each end, was used as the measure of CDR3 homology. Held by TCRdb, this immuneACCESS table contains in-frame sequences only and omits some clones. Under half of the omission traces to an unresolved V gene where checked; the cause of the rest is unknown. V, J and clone size are those of that table, while D and trimming were read from the DNA. The sample contains some 40,000 clones, under 80% of them found a single time. Roughly 22% of the sample comes from the top ten.

The chain is encoded by TRBV6-5 joined to TRBJ1-5; 6 matching bases give a weak D call of TRBD1. The sequenced sample consisted of memory CD4+ T cells from PBMCs, cultured in vitro. The sample's cell subset or site label, in plain terms: memory (non-naive) CD4+ T cells. The receptor comes from an adult with COVID-19. CDR3 loop: CASSYGTSSNQPQHF. At the DNA level, the sequence is TGTGCCAGCAGTTACGGGACATCAAGCAATCAGCCCCAGCATTTT.